This TCR beta chain was identified during a study of blood T cell repertoires in COVID-19. Study summary: Resolution of symptoms, clearance, or two negative PCRs was present in recovered Cohort 3 donors.

Generated by immunoSEQ multiplex PCR, the TCRdb table keeps only in-frame clones and is missing some. The sample holds 330,000 or so clones, over 75% seen once. This clone appeared once. Trimming shortened V by 5 bases and J by 3 bases, and 16 bases separated the two germline ends. This CDR3 has 16 residues. CDR1 is SGHVS and CDR2 is FQNEAQ in the germline V gene. Recruitment covered over 20 US areas and drew participants whose ages spanned about 18 to 100 years. The rearrangement joins TRBV7-8 to TRBJ2-2, with D possibly being TRBD2 (5 bases). This TCR derives from a man between 40 and 49 years old in a cohort exposed to, infected with or recovered from COVID-19 (not recorded which). The sequenced sample was PBMCs or T cells enriched from blood (not recorded which). CDR3 sequence reads: CASSPDWRLDTGELFF. As DNA, the CDR3 is TGTGCCAGCAGCCCAGATTGGAGGTTGGACACCGGGGAGCTGTTTTTT.